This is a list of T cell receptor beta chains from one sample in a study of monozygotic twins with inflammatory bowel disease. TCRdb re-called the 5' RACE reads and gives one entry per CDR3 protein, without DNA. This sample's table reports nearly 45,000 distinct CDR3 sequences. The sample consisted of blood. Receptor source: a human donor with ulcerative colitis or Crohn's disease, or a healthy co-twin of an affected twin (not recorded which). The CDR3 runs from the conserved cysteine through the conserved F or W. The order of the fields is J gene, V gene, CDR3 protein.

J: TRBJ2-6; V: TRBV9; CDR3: CASSEDLSGANVLTF
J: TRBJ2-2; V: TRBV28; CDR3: CASSLGSASGELFF
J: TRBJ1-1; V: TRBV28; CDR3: CASTQMNTEAFF
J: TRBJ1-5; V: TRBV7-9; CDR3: CASSAAGLYNQPQHF
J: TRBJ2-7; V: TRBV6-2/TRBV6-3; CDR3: CASSPLKGFSEQYF
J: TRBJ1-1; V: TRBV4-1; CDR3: CASSQGLAAFF
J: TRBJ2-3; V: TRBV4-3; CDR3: CASSPTPAADTQYF
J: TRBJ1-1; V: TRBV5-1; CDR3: CASTPTLLNTEAFF
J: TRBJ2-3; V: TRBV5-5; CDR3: CASSLRPPGLTDTQYF
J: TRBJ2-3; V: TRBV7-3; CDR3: CASSPLIRAADTQYF
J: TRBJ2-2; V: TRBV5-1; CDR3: CASSNPTGVTGELFF
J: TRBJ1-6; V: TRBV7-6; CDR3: CASSPGTAGNSPLHF
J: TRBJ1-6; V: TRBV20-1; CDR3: CSARSGETVSYNSPLHF
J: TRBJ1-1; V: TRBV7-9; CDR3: CASTFGNTEAFF
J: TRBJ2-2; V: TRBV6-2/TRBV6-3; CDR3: CASSHRASGTLNTGELFF
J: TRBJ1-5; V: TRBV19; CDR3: CASSIRGALQNQPQHF
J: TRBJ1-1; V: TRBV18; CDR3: CASSYTNRGVSEAFF
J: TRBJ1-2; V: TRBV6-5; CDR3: CASSSGQGANGYTF
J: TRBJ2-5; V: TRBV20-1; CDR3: CSAHHSGGETQYF
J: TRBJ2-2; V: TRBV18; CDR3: CASSPGQGELFF
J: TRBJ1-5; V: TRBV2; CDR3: CASSETTVGPKSTQHF
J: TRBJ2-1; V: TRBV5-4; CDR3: CASSLGRGAAYNEQFF
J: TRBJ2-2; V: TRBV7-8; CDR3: CASSPTRFAGARNTGELFF
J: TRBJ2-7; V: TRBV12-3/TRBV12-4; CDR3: CASRVSGGAYEQYF
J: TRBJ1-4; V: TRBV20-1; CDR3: CSARKSGRDEKLFF
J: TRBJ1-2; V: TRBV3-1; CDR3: CASSQEGWGNYGYTF
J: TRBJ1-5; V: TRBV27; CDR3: CASSLYGVYSNQPQHF
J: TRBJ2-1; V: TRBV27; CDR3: CASSISIAGNEFF
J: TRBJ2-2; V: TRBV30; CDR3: CAWARLAVTGELFF
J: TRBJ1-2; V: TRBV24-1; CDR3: CATSDRRAYTF
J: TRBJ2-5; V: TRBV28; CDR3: CASTMGGTAQETQYF
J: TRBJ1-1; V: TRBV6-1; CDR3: CASSRVRGEAEAFF
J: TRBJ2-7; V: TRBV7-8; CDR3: CAGSLGRDQTVYEQYF
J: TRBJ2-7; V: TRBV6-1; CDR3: CASSEIGTPFTDEQYF
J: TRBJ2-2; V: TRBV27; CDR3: CASSPASMNTGELFF
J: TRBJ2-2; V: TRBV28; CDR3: CASIGGTGELFF
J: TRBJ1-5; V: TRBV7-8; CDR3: CASSPSAQGASQHF
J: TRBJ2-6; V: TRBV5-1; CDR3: CASSLGTASGANVLTF
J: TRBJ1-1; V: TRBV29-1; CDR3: CSVVVRGTNTEAFF
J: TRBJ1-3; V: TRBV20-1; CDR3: CSARGGGPGNTIYF
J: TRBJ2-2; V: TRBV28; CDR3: CASSFGGAMRFANTGELFF
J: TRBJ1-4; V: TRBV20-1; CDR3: CSAGSGQRKATNEKLFF
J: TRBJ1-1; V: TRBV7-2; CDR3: CASSKPGGYMNTEAFF
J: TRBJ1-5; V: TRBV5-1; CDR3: CASSLEGGQPQHF
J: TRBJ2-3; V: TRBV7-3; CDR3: CASSLKTSGTARDTQYF
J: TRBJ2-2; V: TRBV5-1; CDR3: CASSLGISRDSRELFF
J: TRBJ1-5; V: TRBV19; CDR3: CATDRGTKPQHF
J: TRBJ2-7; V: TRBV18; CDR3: CASSGDQNDEQYF
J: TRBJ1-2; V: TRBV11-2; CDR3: CASSLHLSNYGYTF
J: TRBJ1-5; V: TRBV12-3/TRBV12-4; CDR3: CASSSTPPQPQHF
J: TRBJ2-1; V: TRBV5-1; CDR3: CASSSSGGSSYNEQFF